The 3 T cell receptor beta chains listed next were all sequenced from one sample in a study of blood T cell repertoires in COVID-19. TCRdb keeps only in-frame clones here, not all; method: immunoSEQ multiplex PCR. The data hold around 250,000 clones, with roughly 86% observed a single time. The specimen was peripheral blood. All receptors derive from a man in his forties with active or convalescent COVID-19.

This clone was observed a few times. The chain links TRBV7-9 to TRBJ2-1, with a weak D call TRBD2 (5 bases). Germline CDR1 and CDR2: SEHNR and FQNEAQ (reference sequence). V lost 7 bases and J 9 bases, leaving 25 bases between the germline ends. This CDR3 has 16 amino acids. Here the CDR3 DNA reads TGTGCCAGCACCCCCCTCTTATTAGCGAGGGCTGGTGAGCAGTTCTTC. This codes for CASTPLLLARAGEQFF.

This chain connects TRBV9 to TRBJ2-2, with 7 bases aligning to TRBD2. Germline V lookup: CDR1 SGDLS, CDR2 YYNGEE. The ends lost 4 bases at V and 4 bases at J; junction bases unmatched: 13. This CDR3 contains 17 residues. CDR3 nucleotides: TGTGCCAGCAGCCCCCCCTGGAGCGGGGACGGCACCGGGGAGCTGTTTTTT. Translated, it gives CASSPPWSGDGTGELFF.

This clone was counted between two and nine times. V and J are TRBV24-1 and TRBJ2-3; 8 bases are a match to TRBD2. Germline loops: CDR1 KGHDR, CDR2 SFDVKD. V shed 5 bases, J shed 2 bases, and the junction held 5 bases outside the gene matches. The CDR3 covers 15 residues. The CDR3 bases are TGTGCCACCAGTGCGGGGGGGTCCGCCACAGATACGCAGTATTTT. Protein: CATSAGGSATDTQYF.